This is a list of T cell receptor beta chains from one sample in a study of TIL therapy for anti-PD-1-resistant metastatic lung cancer. The repertoire was sequenced with immunoSEQ multiplex PCR; TCRdb's copy has only in-frame clones and lacks some. The table records approximately 60,000 clones, approximately 80% of them present only once. Here the sequenced sample was blood, taken at baseline. Receptor source: a person aged 25-79 years with non-small cell lung cancer. Both conserved end residues are part of each CDR3. The D gene is left open where the match is weak. Not all rows give a size; the values are once, few, many and, for expanded clones, a class.

v_gene	d_gene	j_gene	abundance	CDR3aa	CDR3nt
TRBV10-3	-	TRBJ1-5	-	CAIKGGQKNQPQHF	TGTGCCATCAAGGGCGGACAGAAAAATCAGCCCCAGCATTTT
TRBV6-6	-	TRBJ1-2	-	CASSYSNPTAYGYTF	TGTGCCAGCAGTTACTCGAACCCGACAGCCTATGGCTACACCTTC
TRBV7-8	TRBD2	TRBJ2-2	-	CASGLSILAGDFGELFF	TGTGCCAGCGGACTAAGCATCTTAGCGGGAGATTTCGGGGAGCTGTTTTTT
TRBV10-3	-	TRBJ1-6	-	CAISGAESSYNSPLHF	TGTGCCATCAGTGGTGCAGAGAGCTCCTATAATTCACCCCTCCACTTT
TRBV14	-	TRBJ2-7	-	CASSPYQTVSSYEQYF	TGTGCCAGCAGCCCTTATCAGACAGTGAGCTCCTACGAGCAGTACTTC
TRBV14	-	TRBJ1-4	-	CASSHLTRGNEKLFF	TGTGCCAGCAGCCATCTGACAAGGGGCAATGAAAAACTGTTTTTT
TRBV28	TRBD1	TRBJ1-4	once	CASSSPGQLATNEKLFF	TGTGCCAGCAGTTCCCCGGGACAGCTTGCAACTAATGAAAAACTGTTTTTT
TRBV6-5	TRBD1	TRBJ2-3	-	CASNLDRSTDTQYF	TGTGCCAGCAATCTGGACAGGAGCACAGATACGCAGTATTTT
TRBV7-3	TRBD1	TRBJ2-7	few	CASSARDRGDYEQYF	TGTGCCAGCAGCGCCCGGGACAGGGGCGACTACGAGCAGTACTTC
TRBV25-1	-	TRBJ1-6	once	CASRGLLNSPLHF	TGTGCCAGCAGGGGCCTTCTAAATTCACCCCTCCACTTT
TRBV19	-	TRBJ1-4	-	CASAAWTPTNEKLFF	TGTGCCAGTGCTGCATGGACACCAACTAATGAAAAACTGTTTTTT
TRBV3-1/TRBV3-2	-	TRBJ2-2	few	CASSWTGSRFTGELFF	TGTGCCAGCAGCTGGACCGGATCCAGATTCACCGGGGAGCTGTTTTTT
TRBV19	-	TRBJ2-5	-	CASSPQGRETQYF	TGTGCCAGTAGCCCACAGGGTAGGGAGACCCAGTACTTC
TRBV9	-	TRBJ2-2	-	CASSDRVAGELFF	TGTGCCAGCAGCGACAGGGTGGCCGGGGAGCTGTTTTTT
TRBV28	-	TRBJ2-7	-	CASSRPQGASPYEQYF	TGTGCCAGCAGTCGCCCTCAGGGAGCCAGTCCCTACGAGCAGTACTTC
TRBV5-8	-	TRBJ2-2	-	CASSLDSGDTGELFF	TGTGCCAGCAGCTTGGACAGCGGAGACACCGGGGAGCTGTTTTTT
TRBV27	-	TRBJ2-1	-	CASSLQGGEQFF	TGTGCCAGCAGTCTGCAGGGGGGTGAGCAGTTCTTC
TRBV7-9	-	TRBJ2-3	few	CASSPPEEGRDTQYF	TGTGCCAGCAGCCCCCCAGAGGAGGGTCGAGATACGCAGTATTTT
TRBV28	-	TRBJ1-2	-	CASRDANYGYTF	TGTGCCAGCAGGGACGCTAACTATGGCTACACCTTC
TRBV18	-	TRBJ1-1	-	CASSPGGTPLIEAFF	TGTGCCAGCTCACCAGGGGGGACCCCTTTGATTGAAGCTTTCTTT
TRBV3-1/TRBV3-2	-	TRBJ1-3	-	CASSQATGLGRYF	TGTGCCAGCAGCCAAGCTACAGGGTTGGGCAGGTATTTT
TRBV4-3	-	TRBJ2-5	-	CASSLYRVGETQYF	TGCGCCAGCAGCCTTTACAGGGTGGGAGAGACCCAGTACTTC
TRBV3-1/TRBV3-2	TRBD2	TRBJ2-7	few	CASSQEEAGGREQYF	TGTGCCAGCAGCCAAGAAGAAGCTGGCGGGAGGGAGCAGTACTTC
TRBV28	-	TRBJ1-5	-	CASSWSQPQHF	TGTGCCAGCAGTTGGTCCCAGCCCCAGCATTTT
TRBV7-9	TRBD1	TRBJ2-3	-	CASSFSQDRGADTQYF	TGTGCCAGCAGCTTCTCCCAGGACAGGGGGGCAGATACGCAGTATTTT
TRBV11-3	-	TRBJ2-5	-	CASSFGSSQETQYF	TGTGCCAGCAGCTTTGGAAGCAGCCAAGAGACCCAGTACTTC
TRBV5-6	TRBD1	TRBJ1-5	-	CASSSRQGPRKNQPQHF	TGTGCCAGCAGCTCGAGACAGGGGCCAAGAAAAAATCAGCCCCAGCATTTT
TRBV6-2/TRBV6-3	-	TRBJ2-1	-	CASSYGSQDFYNEQFF	TGTGCCAGCAGTTACGGCAGCCAGGACTTCTACAATGAGCAGTTCTTC
TRBV11-2	-	TRBJ2-7	once	CASRTTGNPYEQYF	TGTGCCAGCAGGACCACAGGGAATCCCTACGAGCAGTACTTC
TRBV4-1	-	TRBJ2-5	-	CASSHEGRRETQYF	TGCGCCAGCAGCCACGAAGGCCGTAGGGAGACCCAGTACTTC
TRBV7-6	-	TRBJ2-1	-	CASSAVGTYNEQFF	TGTGCCAGCAGCGCGGTGGGGACCTACAATGAGCAGTTCTTC
TRBV18	-	TRBJ1-1	-	CASAAGRNTEAFF	TGTGCCAGCGCGGCGGGGCGAAACACTGAAGCTTTCTTT
TRBV3-1/TRBV3-2	-	TRBJ1-5	-	CASSQDAGNQPQHF	TGTGCCAGCAGCCAAGATGCGGGCAATCAGCCCCAGCATTTT
TRBV3-1/TRBV3-2	TRBD2	TRBJ2-1	-	CASSQGGTSGPKRQSEQFF	TGTGCCAGCAGCCAAGGGGGGACTAGCGGCCCTAAACGCCAGAGTGAGCAGTTCTTC
TRBV4-2	-	TRBJ1-6	once	CASSQDTQEFSPLHF	TGTGCCAGCAGCCAAGACACACAGGAATTTTCACCCCTCCACTTT
TRBV21-1	-	TRBJ1-4	-	CASNHRGSDEKLFF	TGTGCCAGCAATCACAGGGGCTCCGATGAAAAACTGTTTTTT
TRBV6-2/TRBV6-3	-	TRBJ1-5	-	CASSYSDFRSQPQHF	TGTGCCAGCAGTTACTCGGACTTTAGGAGTCAGCCCCAGCATTTT
TRBV7-6	-	TRBJ2-7	medium-sized	CASSLATSYEQYF	TGTGCCAGCAGCTTAGCCACCTCCTACGAGCAGTACTTC
TRBV4-3	-	TRBJ2-1	few	CASSQEAGNEQFF	TGCGCCAGCAGCCAAGAAGCTGGCAATGAGCAGTTCTTC
TRBV5-1	-	TRBJ2-3	-	CASSHPTDTQYF	TGCGCCAGCAGCCACCCTACAGATACGCAGTATTTT
TRBV7-8	-	TRBJ2-1	-	CASSLTVDEQFF	TGTGCCAGCAGCCTAACGGTTGATGAGCAGTTCTTC
TRBV6-5	-	TRBJ2-3	-	CAIRDSITDTQYF	TGTGCCATCCGGGACTCAATCACAGATACGCAGTATTTT
TRBV7-9	TRBD2	TRBJ2-1	-	CASSLGLAGLSYNEQFF	TGTGCCAGCAGCCTGGGACTAGCGGGACTCTCCTACAATGAGCAGTTCTTC
TRBV5-4	-	TRBJ2-4	once	CASSADSPAKNIQYF	TGTGCCAGCAGCGCAGACTCGCCAGCCAAAAACATTCAGTACTTC
TRBV4-1	-	TRBJ2-1	once	CASSPIGGNEQFF	TGCGCCAGCAGCCCCATTGGGGGCAATGAGCAGTTCTTC
TRBV27	TRBD1	TRBJ2-7	-	CASSFGQGNYEQYF	TGTGCCAGCAGTTTTGGACAGGGCAACTACGAGCAGTACTTC